This T cell receptor beta chain was found in a study of T cell repertoires in ileal Crohn's disease. About the study: Every patient was operated on for stricturing (roughly 61%) or penetrating (39%) complications.

Included were adult ileal or ileocolonic Crohn's patients indicated for ileocolonic resection. Remarks on this clone: The antigen is undetermined.

General study findings and limits: Clonal expansions were more frequent in active smokers than non-smokers at surgery.

Using immunoSEQ multiplex PCR, the repertoire was profiled, and TCRdb retains in-frame clones only, with some absent. The table shows about 17,000 clones, with about 60% occurring only once. The germline V and J ends were trimmed by 3 bases and 7 bases, with 17 bases remaining between them. Germline values: CDR1 SGHRS, CDR2 YFSETQ. This CDR3 has 14 amino acids. The chain has TRBV5-1 and TRBJ2-7; D perhaps matches TRBD1 (7 bases). The sequence was collected from an adult with Crohn's disease. The specimen was ileal tissue. The CDR3 loop reads CASSWGGTVSEQYF. The CDR3 bases are TGCGCCAGCAGCTGGGGCGGGACAGTCTCGGAGCAGTACTTC.